One sample yielded the 9 T cell receptor beta chains listed below, sequenced in a study of tumor-infiltrating lymphocytes in localized non-small cell lung cancer. Assay used: immunoSEQ multiplex PCR; TCRdb lists only in-frame clones, some missing. The sample holds some 15,000 clones, around four fifths seen once. Sequencing used lung tumor tissue. The receptor source for this set is a human donor with non-small cell lung cancer.

CDR3 sequence reads: CASSEPGQGNYGYTF. CDR3 bases: TGTGCCAGCAGCGAACCGGGACAGGGGAACTATGGCTACACCTTC. This chain joins TRBV28 and TRBJ1-2; 10 positions agree with TRBD1. Germline values: CDR1 MDHEN, CDR2 SYDVKM. CDR3 length: 15 residues. Losses at the gene ends were 6 bases for V and 2 bases for J; bases not matched to a gene: 6.

This clone was seen once. The chain couples TRBV5-1 to TRBJ2-7; D is tentatively TRBD1 or TRBD2 (5 bases each). Looked up from germline, CDR1 is SGHRS and CDR2 is YFSETQ. The CDR3 contains 13 residues. Trimming removed 4 bases at V and 3 bases at J, with 11 bases between. Here the CDR3 reads CASSRGRDYEQYF. In DNA, the CDR3 is TGCGCCAGCAGCCGGGGACGGGACTACGAGCAGTACTTC.

V is TRBV5-4 and J is TRBJ2-7, with TRBD2 as a possible D gene (5 bases). There are 14 residues in the CDR3. Deletions cut 2 bases from V and 9 bases from J, with 18 bases between. Germline loops: CDR1 SGHNT, CDR2 YYREEE (reference sequence). The CDR3 DNA sequence: TGTGCCAGCAGCTTACCGGGTTTGGGGAGAGGGCAGTACTTC. As protein: CASSLPGLGRGQYF.

This chain joins TRBV30 and TRBJ2-3, with 7 nucleotides matching TRBD2. There are 15 residues in the CDR3. CDR1 and CDR2 from the germline V gene are GTSNPN and SVGIG (reference sequence). Trimming cost V 8 bases and J 2 bases; bases outside gene matches: 13. CDR3 DNA: TGTGCCGGAAAGGGTCTAGCGGAATACACAGATACGCAGTATTTT. It is translated as CAGKGLAEYTDTQYF.

On this clone itself: Since no conserved phenylalanine or tryptophan closes the CDR3, a read error is the likely cause. The DNA is omitted, as the CDR3 cannot be located on it reliably, and the CDR3 follows TCRdb's listing. The rearrangement uses TRBV14 and TRBJ2-3; the DNA was not compared with TRBD2, the D call given in the table. Germline CDR1 reads SGHDN; CDR2 reads FVKESK. Both ends counted, the CDR3 spans 13 residues. The CDR3 loop is CASSQVGTSGWVA.

The gene calls are TRBV19 and TRBJ1-5, with TRBD1 as a possible D gene (5 bases). V gave up 7 bases and J gave up 0 bases, with 13 bases separating them. The V gene's germline CDR1 is LNHDA and CDR2 SQIVND (reference sequence). CDR3 size: 15 residues. The CDR3 spells CASIGTENSNQPQHF. CDR3 DNA: TGTGCCAGTATTGGGACCGAAAATAGCAATCAGCCCCAGCATTTT. The whole variable domain, remainder taken from reference TRBV19 and TRBJ1-5, is DGGITQSPKYLFRKEGQNVTLSCEQNLNHDAMYWYRQDPGQGLRLIYYSQIVNDFQKGDIAEGYSVSREKKESFPLTVTSAQKNPTAFYLCASIGTENSNQPQHFGDGTRLSIL.

The chain combines TRBV18 with TRBJ2-5; D not resolved. Germline assignment: CDR1 KGHSH and CDR2 LQKENI. The CDR3 is made up of 11 amino acids. Between the trimmed V and J ends, which lost 5 bases and 0 bases, there was a span of 1 base. The CDR3 nucleotides read TGTGCCAGCTCAGACCAAGAGACCCAGTACTTC. As protein: CASSDQETQYF.

The chain joins TRBV7-6 to TRBJ2-3; D perhaps matches TRBD2 (5 bases). From germline, CDR1 is SGHVS and CDR2 FNYEAQ. Trimming shortened V by 1 base and J by 6 bases, and 5 bases separated the two germline ends. The CDR3 loop spans 12 amino acids. CDR3 bases: TGTGCCAGCAGCTTAGTAGCGGATACGCAGTATTTT. It encodes CASSLVADTQYF.

The genes are TRBV28 and TRBJ2-2; 8 bases match TRBD1. Germline V lookup: CDR1 MDHEN, CDR2 SYDVKM. This CDR3 is 14 amino acids long. Trimming removed 6 bases from V and 1 base from J; junction bases left unmatched: 1. For the CDR3, the DNA is TGTGCCAGCAGACAGGGGGGGAACACCGGGGAGCTGTTTTTT. This sequence encodes CASRQGGNTGELFF.